These T cell receptor beta chains were read from a single sample in a study of blood T cells in healthy people across ages. A single record per CDR3 protein comes from TCRdb applying MiXCR to the 5' RACE reads. This sample carries about 630,000 distinct CDR3 sequences, under 25% of them seen once, and the ten largest clones take roughly 3.7%. Material: blood. The origin of the receptors is a man between 65 and 79 years old in good health. The CDR3 runs from the conserved cysteine through the conserved F or W. The D gene is left open where the match is weak. Expanded clones are given a class, and other clones once, few, many or no size at all.

NA | TRBJ2-7 | TRBV20-1 | few | CSAIGTYEQYF | TGCAGTGCGATCGGAACCTACGAGCAGTACTTC
NA | TRBJ2-7 | TRBV4-1 | NA | CASSFREIDEQYF | TGCGCCAGCAGCTTCAGGGAGATTGACGAGCAGTACTTC
TRBD1 | TRBJ2-5 | TRBV12-5 | NA | CASGFFWTGQETQYF | TGTGCTAGTGGTTTTTTTTGGACAGGGCAAGAGACCCAGTACTTC
NA | TRBJ1-2 | TRBV5-1 | NA | CASSETTGNYGHTF | TGCGCCAGCAGCGAGACAACAGGGAACTATGGCCACACCTTC
NA | TRBJ2-7 | TRBV7-2 | NA | CASSLGPSGTYEQYF | TGTGCCAGCAGCTTAGGCCCCAGCGGAACCTACGAGCAGTACTTC
TRBD2 | TRBJ2-1 | TRBV3-1 | few | CASSRTSGVSSYNEQFF | TGTGCCAGCAGCCGGACTAGCGGGGTAAGCTCCTACAATGAGCAGTTCTTC
TRBD1 | TRBJ2-1 | TRBV29-1 | NA | CSVRLRDRGHNEQFF | TGCAGCGTGAGGCTCCGGGACAGGGGTCACAATGAGCAGTTCTTC
TRBD1 | TRBJ1-5 | TRBV7-2 | few | CASSRRTGISNQPQHF | TGTGCCAGCAGCCGAAGGACAGGGATAAGCAATCAGCCCCAGCATTTT
TRBD1 | TRBJ1-4 | TRBV20-1 | many | CSAIQGMREKLFF | TGCAGTGCTATACAGGGGATGCGCGAAAAACTGTTTTTT
TRBD2 | TRBJ2-5 | TRBV9 | few | CASSVGLSGRETQYF | TGTGCCAGCAGCGTAGGGTTGAGCGGGAGAGAGACCCAGTACTTC
NA | TRBJ2-5 | TRBV6-2/TRBV6-3 | few | CASRDAHRPQETQYF | TGTGCCAGCAGGGACGCCCACCGACCACAAGAGACCCAGTACTTC
NA | TRBJ2-7 | TRBV5-8 | few | CASSPEDGGHVPYEQYF | TGTGCCAGCAGCCCTGAGGACGGGGGGCATGTTCCCTACGAGCAGTACTTC
TRBD1 | TRBJ2-1 | TRBV14 | few | CASSQGNRGNEQFF | TGTGCCAGCAGCCAAGGGAACAGGGGCAATGAGCAGTTCTTC
TRBD2 | TRBJ2-4 | TRBV12-3/TRBV12-4 | few | CASSLRAGVYF | TGTGCCAGCAGTTTAAGAGCGGGAGTGTACTTC
NA | TRBJ2-5 | TRBV7-2 | few | CASSLGAGDKEYF | TGTGCCAGCAGCCTAGGGGCGGGGGACAAGGAGTACTTC
NA | TRBJ2-3 | TRBV25-1 | few | CASVGPNTDTQYF | TGTGCCAGCGTGGGACCGAACACAGATACGCAGTATTTT
NA | TRBJ1-1 | TRBV3-1 | NA | CASSQFTGITEAFF | TGTGCCAGCAGCCAATTTACGGGGATAACTGAAGCTTTCTTT
TRBD1 | TRBJ1-6 | TRBV11-2 | few | CASSLAGTGNNSPLHF | TGTGCCAGCAGCTTAGCAGGGACAGGGAATAATTCACCCCTCCACTTT
NA | TRBJ1-5 | TRBV4-1 | NA | CASSQDPGFNQPQHF | TGCGCCAGCAGCCAAGATCCGGGGTTCAATCAGCCCCAGCATTTT
TRBD1 | TRBJ1-1 | TRBV4-2 | NA | CASSQGTGHPNTEAFF | TGTGCCAGCAGCCAAGGGACAGGTCATCCGAACACTGAAGCTTTCTTT
NA | TRBJ2-7 | TRBV9 | NA | CASSVAGLPYHEQYF | TGTGCCAGCAGCGTAGCTGGACTACCTTACCACGAGCAGTACTTC
NA | TRBJ2-3 | TRBV21-1 | many | CASSKVSGGPPDTQYF | TGTGCCAGCAGCAAAGTCTCGGGAGGCCCCCCAGATACGCAGTATTTT
NA | TRBJ2-7 | TRBV5-1 | NA | CASSLGGVGSYEQYF | TGCGCCAGCAGCTTGGGGGGGGTCGGTTCCTACGAGCAGTACTTC
TRBD1 | TRBJ2-5 | TRBV20-1 | NA | CSVDRGGRREQYF | TGCAGTGTCGACAGGGGGGGACGTAGGGAGCAGTACTTC
TRBD2 | TRBJ2-1 | TRBV20-1 | NA | CSARDSGRAAYNEQFF | TGCAGTGCTAGAGATTCCGGGAGGGCCGCCTACAATGAGCAGTTCTTC
NA | TRBJ2-5 | TRBV6-1 | few | CASSDRTGRGTQYF | TGTGCCAGCAGTGACAGAACGGGAAGAGGGACCCAGTACTTC
TRBD2 | TRBJ2-5 | TRBV20-1 | many | CSARDGLAGVETQYF | TGCAGTGCTAGAGATGGACTAGCGGGAGTAGAGACCCAGTACTTC
NA | TRBJ2-7 | TRBV4-3 | NA | CASSRDESSYEQYF | TGCGCCAGCAGCCGCGACGAGAGCTCCTACGAGCAGTACTTC
TRBD1 | TRBJ2-3 | TRBV7-9 | NA | CASSLGTGGYTDTQYF | TGTGCCAGCAGCCTCGGGACAGGGGGCTACACAGATACGCAGTATTTT
NA | TRBJ2-5 | TRBV14 | few | CASSQITGTPQETQYF | TGTGCCAGCAGCCAAATCACAGGCACCCCACAAGAGACCCAGTACTTC
NA | TRBJ2-7 | TRBV21-1 | NA | CASSTLTGTSYEQYF | TGTGCCAGCAGCACACTGACAGGGACCTCCTACGAGCAGTACTTC
TRBD1 | TRBJ2-3 | TRBV20-1 | medium-sized | CSARSGQGEGDTQYF | TGCAGTGCTAGATCAGGACAGGGAGAAGGAGATACGCAGTATTTT
NA | TRBJ1-1 | TRBV14 | few | CASSLQQGFTEAFF | TGTGCCAGCAGCCTCCAACAGGGATTCACTGAAGCTTTCTTT
TRBD2 | TRBJ2-7 | TRBV7-6 | NA | CASSLAPSGNSYEQYF | TGTGCCAGCAGCTTAGCGCCTAGCGGGAACTCCTACGAGCAGTACTTC
NA | TRBJ2-1 | TRBV15 | few | CATSRGLGGMQFF | TGTGCCACCAGCAGAGGCCTGGGGGGAATGCAGTTCTTC